A selection of T cell receptor beta chains follows, all from one sample in a study of PD-1 blockade in classical Hodgkin lymphoma. The assay was immunoSEQ multiplex PCR, and TCRdb's table has in-frame clones only and misses some. This table holds 17,000 or so clones, approximately 83% found once. Sequenced here: peripheral blood mononuclear cells (PBMCs), sampled before the fourth cycle of nivolumab. The receptors originated from a human donor with classical Hodgkin lymphoma. Each CDR3 is given with its conserved first and last residue. D genes are given only for firm matches. Not every row has a clone size; where given, it reads once, few, many or a size class.

TRBJ1-2,NA,TRBV5-1,NA,TGCGCCAGCAGCTTGGTCTCAGGTTACTGTGGCTACACCTTC,CASSLVSGYCGYTF
TRBJ2-5,NA,TRBV27,NA,TGTGCCAGCAGTCTCAGACTAGGGGGCGGAGAGACCCAGTACTTC,CASSLRLGGGETQYF
TRBJ2-4,once,TRBV7-7,NA,TGTGCTAGCAGTTGGGAGTTAGCCAAAAACATTCAGTACTTC,CASSWELAKNIQYF
TRBJ2-2,few,TRBV21-1,NA,TGTGCCAGCCCAGGGGGGCCATCCACCGGGGAGCTGTTTTTT,CASPGGPSTGELFF
TRBJ2-3,NA,TRBV7-2,NA,TGTGCCAGCAGCCCCCCAGCAGATACGCAGTATTTT,CASSPPADTQYF
TRBJ1-2,NA,TRBV5-1,NA,TGCGCCAGCAGCTTGGCGGCTAACTATGGCTACACCTTC,CASSLAANYGYTF
TRBJ1-2,NA,TRBV6-6,TRBD1,TGTGCCAGCAGTTACGGGGGACAGAACTATGGCTACACCTTC,CASSYGGQNYGYTF
TRBJ1-4,NA,TRBV7-8,NA,TGTGCCAGCAGCTTAGGACAGCTTACAACTAATGAAAAACTGTTTTTT,CASSLGQLTTNEKLFF
TRBJ1-4,few,TRBV6-4,NA,TGTGCCAGCAGTGGGGCAGGTTCGACAACTAATGAAAAACTGTTTTTT,CASSGAGSTTNEKLFF
TRBJ2-2,NA,TRBV5-1,TRBD2,TGCGCCAGCAGCGGTAGCGGGGGGGCACAAACCGGGGAGCTGTTTTTT,CASSGSGGAQTGELFF
TRBJ1-3,NA,TRBV5-1,NA,TGCGCCAGCAGCTCCCAGGGCTCTGGAAACACCATATATTTT,CASSSQGSGNTIYF
TRBJ2-3,NA,TRBV4-1,NA,TGCGCCAGCAGCCAAGATCAGACGGTCGATCCCCAGTATTTT,CASSQDQTVDPQYF
TRBJ1-1,NA,TRBV14,TRBD1,TGTGCCAGCAGCCAATGGGACAGGGGGAAGGCTTTCTTT,CASSQWDRGKAFF
TRBJ1-1,few,TRBV25-1,NA,TGTGCCAGCAGTAGCGGGTGGTCTGAAGCTTTCTTT,CASSSGWSEAFF
TRBJ1-6,NA,TRBV6-6,TRBD1,TGTGCCAGCAGTCAGACAGGGGATTATTCACCCCTCCACTTT,CASSQTGDYSPLHF
TRBJ2-1,NA,TRBV11-3,TRBD1,TGTGCCAGCAGCTTAGAAGGGGGCGATGAGCAGTTCTTC,CASSLEGGDEQFF
TRBJ1-2,NA,TRBV6-5,TRBD1,TGTGCCAGCGGGGCGACAGGGTTCTATGGCTACACCTTC,CASGATGFYGYTF
TRBJ2-5,NA,TRBV9,TRBD2,TGTGCCAGCAGCGTAGGGGAGCGGGGGGGAAACCAAGAGACCCAGTACTTC,CASSVGERGGNQETQYF
TRBJ2-5,once,TRBV7-9,TRBD1,TGTGCCAGCAGCATTGACAGGGTTTTCCAAGAGACCCAGTACTTC,CASSIDRVFQETQYF
TRBJ2-3,NA,TRBV11-3,NA,TGTGCCAGCAGCTTATCCAGCGGGAGCACAGATACGCAGTATTTT,CASSLSSGSTDTQYF
TRBJ2-3,NA,TRBV5-1,NA,TGCGCCAGCAGCTTGGCCGAACAGGGATCAGATACGCAGTATTTT,CASSLAEQGSDTQYF
TRBJ2-5,NA,TRBV7-2,NA,TGTGCCAGCAGCTTAGTCGGCAGGGCGACCCAGTACTTC,CASSLVGRATQYF
TRBJ1-5,NA,TRBV5-1,NA,TGCGCCAGCAGCTTGGGCCCAGAACAGCCCCAGCATTTT,CASSLGPEQPQHF
TRBJ2-7,once,TRBV7-9,NA,TGTGCCAGCAGCCAAAGCGGGGTAGGGGGCTACGAGCAGTACTTC,CASSQSGVGGYEQYF
TRBJ2-5,NA,TRBV27,TRBD1,TGTGCCAGCAGGGGACTCGGGACAGGGAAGTTGGAGACCCAGTACTTC,CASRGLGTGKLETQYF
TRBJ1-6,NA,TRBV5-1,NA,TGCGCCAGCAGCTTGAATGCAGAGGATTCACCCCTCCACTTT,CASSLNAEDSPLHF
TRBJ1-2,NA,TRBV4-3,NA,TGCGCCAGCAGCCAAGATGCGGGAAGCTATGGCTACACCTTC,CASSQDAGSYGYTF
TRBJ2-3,NA,TRBV5-1,TRBD2,TGCGCCAGCAGCTTGTCTAGCGGGGGGGCCGATACGCAGTATTTT,CASSLSSGGADTQYF
TRBJ1-5,once,TRBV5-1,NA,TGCGCCAGCAGCTTGGAAGGCGACGTCTATCAGCCCCAGCATTTT,CASSLEGDVYQPQHF
TRBJ1-2,NA,TRBV11-2,NA,TGTGCCAGCAGCCCCAGTCTAGGGTTTTATGGTGGCTACACCTTC,CASSPSLGFYGGYTF
TRBJ2-7,NA,TRBV4-3,NA,TGCGCCAGCAGCCAAGATCTGGGGAAGTACGAGCAGTACTTC,CASSQDLGKYEQYF
TRBJ1-1,NA,TRBV6-5,TRBD1,TGTGCCAGCAGTAATTATGACAGGGAATCTGAAGCTTTCTTT,CASSNYDRESEAFF
TRBJ1-3,NA,TRBV4-2,NA,TGTGCCAGCAGCCAAGATGTAACAGGGAGGGACACCATATATTTT,CASSQDVTGRDTIYF
TRBJ1-2,NA,TRBV9,NA,TGTGCCAGCAGCCAAGGGGGGACTAACTATGGCTACACCTTC,CASSQGGTNYGYTF
TRBJ2-5,NA,TRBV7-2,NA,TGTGCCAGCAGCTTAAAAGAGACCCAGTACTTC,CASSLKETQYF
TRBJ1-6,NA,TRBV7-8,NA,TGTGCCAGCAGCTTAGGGGTCTCTAACCATAATTCACCCCTCCACTTT,CASSLGVSNHNSPLHF
TRBJ2-2,NA,TRBV5-1,TRBD1,TGCGCCAGCTGCGACCAGGGGGCGAACACCGGGGAGCTGTTTTTT,CASCDQGANTGELFF
TRBJ1-5,once,TRBV6-5,NA,TGTGCCAGCAGAAAGAGGGGGGGGATCTATCAGCCCCAGCATTTT,CASRKRGGIYQPQHF
TRBJ1-5,NA,TRBV5-1,NA,TGCGCCAGCAGCCTGGATGACAATCAGCCCCAGCATTTT,CASSLDDNQPQHF
TRBJ1-6,NA,TRBV14,NA,TGTGCCAGCAGCCAAGAATCAGGGCAGTCACCCCTCCACTTT,CASSQESGQSPLHF
TRBJ1-5,NA,TRBV6-5,NA,TGTGCCAGCAGTTCGGGATCGGGGCCCCTCAATCAGCCCCAGCATTTT,CASSSGSGPLNQPQHF
TRBJ1-1,NA,TRBV5-1,NA,TGCGCCAGCAGGGCCGGGGGGGTTGAAGCTTTCTTT,CASRAGGVEAFF
TRBJ2-7,NA,TRBV7-9,NA,TGTGCCAGCAGCTTAGCGGGTTCGAGCTCCTACGAGCAGTACTTC,CASSLAGSSSYEQYF
TRBJ2-2,NA,TRBV7-9,NA,TGTGCCAGCAGCTCGGACGGTTTCACCGGGGAGCTGTTTTTT,CASSSDGFTGELFF
TRBJ2-7,NA,TRBV4-2,NA,TGTGCCAGCAGCCAAGGGAATGCCATGGACAGTTTCCACGAGCAGTACTTC,CASSQGNAMDSFHEQYF
TRBJ1-5,NA,TRBV7-8,TRBD1,TGTGCCAGCAGCTTAGTGACAGGGGTTACCGGTCAGCCCCAGCATTTT,CASSLVTGVTGQPQHF
TRBJ2-3,NA,TRBV7-8,TRBD1,TGTGCCAGCAGCCTCAGGATACCACAGGGGGCTAGCACAGATACGCAGTATTTT,CASSLRIPQGASTDTQYF
TRBJ2-3,NA,TRBV5-5,NA,TGTGCCAGCAGCTTACGATATAGCCTCCCGCAGTATTTT,CASSLRYSLPQYF
TRBJ1-6,few,TRBV20-1,NA,TGCAGTGCTAGAGTTAATTCACCCCTCCACTTT,CSARVNSPLHF
TRBJ2-7,NA,TRBV5-1,NA,TGCGCCAGCAGCCCCGCTGGAGGTCGGAATTCCTACGAGCAGTACTTC,CASSPAGGRNSYEQYF